The 28 T cell receptor beta chains below come from one sample, sequenced in a study of untreated major depressive disorder. Antigens for these TCRs are unknown. Study-level points and caveats: CD4+ T cells from depressed patients used TRBV05-01 (Vbeta 5.1) more often than controls.

The method was immunoSEQ multiplex PCR; TCRdb's version includes in-frame clones alone and lacks a portion of them. The table records fewer than 30,000 clones, 91% of them present only once. The specimen sequenced was CD4+ T cells from PBMCs. These receptor sequences come from a woman in her thirties with major depressive disorder.

This chain joins TRBV27 and TRBJ2-5; D might be TRBD1 (5 bases). The CDR3 runs to 15 residues. V dropped 5 bases and J dropped 4 bases, with 17 bases sitting between them. Germline V gene data show CDR1 as MNHEY and CDR2 as SMNVEV (reference sequence). The CDR3 DNA is TGTGCCAGCAGTCCACCGAGACAGACCCGAGAGACCCAGTACTTC. Its translation is CASSPPRQTRETQYF.

This clone was seen just once. The chain is built from TRBV11-2 and TRBJ2-3; TRBD2 aligns across 12 bases. The junction had 6 bases not matched to a gene; V was cut back by 3 bases and J by 2 bases. CDR3 length: 17 amino acids. Germline loops: CDR1 SGHAT, CDR2 FQNNGV. CDR3 amino acids: CASSLGLAGGFTDTQYF. CDR3 nucleotide sequence: TGTGCCAGCAGCTTGGGCCTAGCGGGAGGGTTCACAGATACGCAGTATTTT.

V gene TRBV5-1 combines with J gene TRBJ2-1, with D uncertain. The CDR3 consists of 16 residues. In germline, CDR1 is SGHRS, CDR2 YFSETQ. The ends were cut back, 2 bases at V and 3 bases at J, with 15 bases in the middle. CDR3 DNA sequence: TGCGCCAGCAGCTTCCCAGGTCCCGGCCGCTACAATGAGCAGTTCTTC. Translating it yields CASSFPGPGRYNEQFF.

The chain is built from TRBV5-4 and TRBJ2-1, with unresolved D. Germline CDR1 and CDR2: SGHNT and YYREEE (reference sequence). The V gene lost 2 bases and the J gene lost 9 bases, with 12 bases spanning the gap. The CDR3 sequence is 13 residues long. CDR3 residues: CASSFFDRVEQFF. The CDR3 nucleotides are TGTGCCAGCAGCTTTTTCGATAGGGTTGAGCAGTTCTTC.

A remark on this clone: Germline and junction disagree at one end, which may indicate a read error. The V gene is TRBV5-6, the J gene TRBJ2-3; D may be TRBD2 (6 bases). From germline, CDR1 is SGHDT and CDR2 YYEEEE. This CDR3 spans 12 amino acids. CDR3 DNA sequence: TGTGCCAGCAACTTGGGGGGAGATACGCAGTATTTT. It yields the protein CASNLGGDTQYF.

The rearrangement joins TRBV15 to TRBJ2-1, with TRBD1 as a possible D gene (6 bases). Per the germline V gene, CDR1 is LNHNV and CDR2 is YYDKDF (reference sequence). The CDR3 covers 17 residues. Deletions cut 3 bases from V and 5 bases from J, with 20 bases between. The CDR3 loop is CATSRGPLVGGHNEQFF. The CDR3, as DNA: TGTGCCACCAGCAGGGGCCCACTAGTAGGGGGTCACAATGAGCAGTTCTTC. Based on the CDR3 plus reference TRBV15 and TRBJ2-1, the full variable domain is DAMVIQNPRYQVTQFGKPVTLSCSQTLNHNVMYWYQQKSSQAPKLLFHYYDKDFNNEADTPDNFQSRRPNTSFCFLDIRSPGLGDTAMYLCATSRGPLVGGHNEQFFGPGTRLTVL.

This chain joins TRBV19 and TRBJ1-6, with a weak D call TRBD1 (5 bases). Germline V gene sequence: CDR1 LNHDA, CDR2 SQIVND (reference sequence). V was shortened by 4 bases and J by 6 bases, with 16 bases between the two germline ends. This CDR3 spans 16 amino acids. The CDR3 region is CASSSRALGPNSPLHF. DNA of the CDR3: TGTGCCAGTAGTAGCAGGGCTCTGGGGCCTAATTCACCCCTCCACTTT.

The chain's CDR3 is CASSSLQGSEQYF. For the CDR3, the DNA is TGTGCCAGCAGCTCCTTACAGGGCTCCGAGCAGTACTTC. The chain uses TRBV11-3 and TRBJ2-7; D might be TRBD1 (6 bases). Germline V gene data show CDR1 as SGHNT and CDR2 as YENEEA. Trimming left V 4 bases short and J 6 bases short, with 13 bases between. This CDR3 region has 13 residues. The complete variable domain, with remaining parts taken from reference TRBV11-3 and TRBJ2-7, reads EAGVVQSPRYKIIEKKQPVAFWCNPISGHNTLYWYLQNLGQGPELLIRYENEEAVDDSQLPKDRFSAERLKGVDSTLKIQPAELGDSAVYLCASSSLQGSEQYFGPGTRLTVT.

The chain couples TRBV2 to TRBJ2-7; the match to TRBD1 covers 7 bases. The CDR3 spans 13 residues. With 9 bases clipped from V and 2 bases from J, the junction kept 7 bases outside the gene matches. Germline assignment: CDR1 SNHLY and CDR2 FYNNEI. The CDR3 region is CARARGLTYEQYF. Written as DNA, the CDR3 is TGTGCCAGGGCCAGGGGGTTAACCTACGAGCAGTACTTC.

The chain links TRBV7-9 to TRBJ2-7; D ambiguous. The CDR3 extends over 12 amino acids. V lost 1 base and J lost 2, with 3 bases in between. CDR1 and CDR2 (germline): SEHNR, FQNEAQ (reference sequence). CDR3 amino acids: CASSLGTYEQYF. The CDR3 nucleotides read TGTGCCAGCAGCTTAGGGACCTACGAGCAGTACTTC.

This clone was picked up one time. This CDR3 reads CASSSGDGYTF. In DNA form, the CDR3 reads TGTGCCAGCAGCTCAGGGGATGGCTACACCTTC. The gene calls are TRBV7-3 and TRBJ1-2; a weak D match, TRBD1 (6 bases). Trimming shortened V by 4 bases and J by 6 bases, and 6 bases separated the two germline ends. The germline V gene has CDR1 SGHTA and CDR2 FQGTGA. This CDR3 region has 11 residues.

The chain is built from TRBV27 and TRBJ2-4; 7 nucleotides agree with TRBD2. Trimming at V came to 4 bases and at J to 0 bases, leaving 9 bases not matched to a gene. The CDR3 is made up of 17 amino acids. CDR1 and CDR2 from the germline V gene are MNHEY and SMNVEV (reference sequence). The CDR3 DNA follows: TGTGCCAGCAGTTCCCAGCGGGGAATTATAGCCAAAAACATTCAGTACTTC. Amino acid sequence: CASSSQRGIIAKNIQYF.

V gene TRBV5-1 combines with J gene TRBJ1-4; D gene ambiguous. The germline gives CDR1 SGHRS, CDR2 YFSETQ. V gave up 0 bases and J gave up 0 bases, with 6 bases separating them. This CDR3 comprises 15 residues. The chain's CDR3 is CASSLGHTTNEKLFF. CDR3 coding DNA: TGCGCCAGCAGCTTGGGACACACAACTAATGAAAAACTGTTTTTT.

V gene TRBV6-5 combines with J gene TRBJ1-1; a weak D match, TRBD1 (5 bases). The germline V gene encodes CDR1 MNHEY and CDR2 SVGAGI. The V end lost 6 bases, the J end lost 1 base, and 12 bases lay between the germline ends. The CDR3 extends over 14 amino acids. CDR3 sequence: CASSWAGPNTEAFF. The CDR3, as DNA: TGTGCCAGCAGCTGGGCGGGACCGAACACTGAAGCTTTCTTT.

This clone was counted only a few times. CDR3 loop: CASSEWGDFWPQHF. In DNA form, the CDR3 reads TGTGCCAGCAGTGAATGGGGGGACTTCTGGCCCCAGCATTTT. This chain links TRBV25-1 with TRBJ1-5; possibly TRBD1 for D (5 bases). The CDR3 consists of 14 residues. V was trimmed by 1 base and J by 9 bases, leaving 13 bases between them. Germline V gene data show CDR1 as MGHDK and CDR2 as SYGVNS.

The rearrangement uses TRBV10-2 and TRBJ2-3, with a tentative D call TRBD1 (6 bases). CDR1 is WSHSY and CDR2 is SAAADI in the germline V gene. The CDR3 covers 13 residues. V was cut by 7 bases and J by 3 bases, with 11 bases left in between. In DNA, the CDR3 is TGCGCCAGCACCTCTCAGGGGACAGATACGCAGTATTTT. It yields the protein CASTSQGTDTQYF.

V and J are TRBV6-5 and TRBJ1-1; D is undetermined. Trimming removed 6 bases at V and 11 bases at J, with 19 bases between. The CDR3 spans 13 residues. Germline lookup yields CDR1 MNHEY and CDR2 SVGAGI. CDR3 protein: CASRDPRAPGAFF. The CDR3 DNA reads as TGTGCCAGCAGGGACCCGCGGGCCCCTGGGGCTTTCTTT.

The chain joins TRBV29-1 to TRBJ2-4, with 8 positions matching TRBD1. The CDR3 has 16 residues. In germline, CDR1 is SQVTM, CDR2 ANQGSEA. Trimming took 6 bases from V and 3 from J; bases not matched to a gene: 13. The CDR3 sequence is CSVIPTGAFVKNIQYF. The CDR3 DNA sequence: TGCAGCGTGATTCCGACAGGGGCCTTTGTCAAAAACATTCAGTACTTC.

CDR3 sequence reads: CASSTSGGAFSPLHF. CDR3 bases: TGTGCCAGCAGTACATCAGGGGGCGCATTTTCACCCCTCCACTTT. V usage is TRBV2 and J usage is TRBJ1-6, with 8 bases that match TRBD1. The V segment lost 5 bases and the J segment 9 bases; nucleotides outside the gene matches: 9. CDR3 size: 15 residues. Germline values: CDR1 SNHLY, CDR2 FYNNEI. Variable domain in full (rest from reference TRBV2 and TRBJ1-6): EPEVTQTPSHQVTQMGQEVILRCVPISNHLYFYWYRQILGQKVEFLVSFYNNEISEKSEIFDDQFSVERPDGSNFTLKIRSTKLEDSAMYFCASSTSGGAFSPLHFGNGTRLTVT.

The V and J genes are TRBV28 and TRBJ2-5; TRBD1 aligns across 8 bases. Germline CDR1 reads MDHEN; CDR2 reads SYDVKM. Trimming removed 0 bases from V and 4 bases from J; junction bases left unmatched: 1. The CDR3 is made up of 14 amino acids. The CDR3 nucleotides are TGTGCCAGCAGTTTATGGGACAGGGCAGAGACCCAGTACTTC. This sequence encodes CASSLWDRAETQYF.

Regarding this clone: Germline is not matched at one junction end, which may reflect a read error. This chain connects TRBV7-7 to TRBJ2-1; 12 nucleotides match TRBD2. Germline values: CDR1 SSHAT, CDR2 FNYEAQ (reference sequence). The CDR3 is 16 amino acids. In nucleotides, the CDR3 is TGTGCTAGCAGCTTAGATCTGGCTAGCGGGAGGGGTGAGCAGTTCTTC. Translating it yields CASSLDLASGRGEQFF.

The chain carries TRBV7-9 and TRBJ1-2; the D gene is possibly TRBD1 (5 bases). Trimming stripped 1 base from V and 2 bases from J, with 20 bases between. Germline V gives CDR1 SEHNR, CDR2 FQNEAQ (reference sequence). CDR3 length equals 18 residues. The CDR3 sequence: CASSLEGRDLVVNYGYTF. CDR3 DNA: TGTGCCAGCAGCTTAGAGGGGCGGGACCTAGTAGTAAACTATGGCTACACCTTC. The full variable domain, completed using reference TRBV7-9 and TRBJ1-2, is DTGVSQNPRHKITKRGQNVTFRCDPISEHNRLYWYRQTLGQGPEFLTYFQNEAQLEKSRLLSDRFSAERPKGSFSTLEIQRTEQGDSAMYLCASSLEGRDLVVNYGYTFGSGTRLTVV.

The rearrangement uses TRBV2 and TRBJ1-1; weak D call: TRBD1 (6 bases). The germline CDR1 and CDR2 sequences are SNHLY and FYNNEI. Between the trimmed V and J ends, which lost 6 bases and 8 bases, there was a span of 22 bases. This CDR3 spans 15 amino acids. CDR3 sequence reads: CASSAHETSGTEAFF. CDR3 nucleotide sequence: TGTGCCAGCAGCGCGCATGAAACGTCCGGGACAGAAGCTTTCTTT.

In DNA, the CDR3 is TGTGCCAGCAGGGGCGGCAGATTTAACTATGGCTACACCTTC. Translated, it gives CASRGGRFNYGYTF. The rearrangement joins TRBV5-8 to TRBJ1-2; D unclear. The CDR3 runs to 14 residues. CDR1 and CDR2 from the germline V gene are SGHTS and YDEGEE. V lost 5 bases and J lost 1, with 12 bases in between.

The rearrangement links TRBV6-1 to TRBJ1-1; no clear D gene. V lost 3 bases to trimming and J lost 3 bases, with 5 bases between them. Germline assignment: CDR1 MNHNS and CDR2 SASEGT. This CDR3 is 12 amino acids long. The CDR3 coding sequence is TGTGCCAGCAGTGAGGTTCACACTGAAGCTTTCTTT. It encodes CASSEVHTEAFF.

The chain employs TRBV7-2 and TRBJ2-1; 9 nucleotides match TRBD2. CDR3 length: 17 amino acids. Unmatched junction bases numbered 7, after V lost 2 bases and J lost 2 bases. Germline loops: CDR1 SGHTA, CDR2 FQGNSA. The CDR3 reads CASSLFPSGVTYNEQFF. In DNA form, the CDR3 reads TGTGCCAGCAGCTTATTCCCTAGCGGGGTGACCTACAATGAGCAGTTCTTC.

This chain connects TRBV5-6 to TRBJ2-7; D is uncertain. Trimming took 5 bases from V and 3 from J, leaving 18 bases between them. This CDR3 spans 15 amino acids. Germline V CDR1 and CDR2: SGHDT, YYEEEE. CDR3 amino acids: CASRLSPIGNYEQYF. CDR3 nucleotide sequence: TGTGCCAGCAGACTGTCTCCAATTGGAAACTACGAGCAGTACTTC. Together with reference TRBV5-6 and TRBJ2-7, the CDR3 gives the full variable domain: DAGVTQSPTHLIKTRGQQVTLRCSPKSGHDTVSWYQQALGQGPQFIFQYYEEEERQRGNFPDRFSGHQFPNYSSELNVNALLLGDSALYLCASRLSPIGNYEQYFGPGTRLTVT.

V is TRBV2 and J is TRBJ2-7; TRBD2 is a possible D gene (6 bases). V was trimmed by 7 bases and J by 3 bases, leaving 19 bases between them. CDR3 size: 15 residues. Germline loops: CDR1 SNHLY, CDR2 FYNNEI. The CDR3 here is CASTPGKGGDYEQYF. CDR3 sequence (DNA): TGTGCCAGCACCCCCGGGAAGGGAGGAGACTACGAGCAGTACTTC. The full variable domain, rest sourced from reference TRBV2 and TRBJ2-7, is EPEVTQTPSHQVTQMGQEVILRCVPISNHLYFYWYRQILGQKVEFLVSFYNNEISEKSEIFDDQFSVERPDGSNFTLKIRSTKLEDSAMYFCASTPGKGGDYEQYFGPGTRLTVT.